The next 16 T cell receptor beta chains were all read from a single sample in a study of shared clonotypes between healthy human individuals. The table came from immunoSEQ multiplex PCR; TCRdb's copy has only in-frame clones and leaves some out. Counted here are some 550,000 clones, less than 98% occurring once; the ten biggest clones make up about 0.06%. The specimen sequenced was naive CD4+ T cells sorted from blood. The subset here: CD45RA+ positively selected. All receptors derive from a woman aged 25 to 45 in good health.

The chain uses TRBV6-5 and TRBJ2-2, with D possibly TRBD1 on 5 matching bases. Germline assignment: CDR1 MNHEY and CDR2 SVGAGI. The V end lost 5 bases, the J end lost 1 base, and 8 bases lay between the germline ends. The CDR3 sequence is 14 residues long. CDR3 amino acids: CASSKQENTGELFF. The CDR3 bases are TGTGCCAGCAGTAAACAGGAGAACACCGGGGAGCTGTTTTTT.

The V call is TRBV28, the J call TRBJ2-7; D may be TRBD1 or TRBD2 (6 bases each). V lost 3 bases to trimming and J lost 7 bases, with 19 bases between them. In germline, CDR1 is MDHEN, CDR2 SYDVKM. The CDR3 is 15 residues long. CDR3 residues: CASSLGGTTPGEQYF. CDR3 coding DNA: TGTGCCAGCAGTTTGGGCGGGACAACCCCGGGGGAGCAGTACTTC.

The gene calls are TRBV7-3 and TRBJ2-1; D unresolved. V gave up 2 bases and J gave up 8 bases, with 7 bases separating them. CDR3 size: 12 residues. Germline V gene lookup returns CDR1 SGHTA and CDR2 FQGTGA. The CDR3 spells CASSLGYDEQFF. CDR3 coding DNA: TGTGCCAGCAGCTTAGGGTACGATGAGCAGTTCTTC.

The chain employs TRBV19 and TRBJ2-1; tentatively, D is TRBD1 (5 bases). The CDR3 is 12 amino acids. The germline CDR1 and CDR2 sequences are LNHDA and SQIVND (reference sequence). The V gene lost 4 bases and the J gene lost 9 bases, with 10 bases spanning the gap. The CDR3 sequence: CASSTQGSEQFF. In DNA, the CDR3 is TGTGCCAGTAGTACCCAGGGTAGTGAGCAGTTCTTC.

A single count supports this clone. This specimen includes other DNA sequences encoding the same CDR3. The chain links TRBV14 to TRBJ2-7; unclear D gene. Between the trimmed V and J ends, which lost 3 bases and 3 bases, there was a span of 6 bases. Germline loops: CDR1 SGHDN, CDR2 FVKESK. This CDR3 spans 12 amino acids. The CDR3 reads CASSQVGYEQYF. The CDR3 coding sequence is TGTGCCAGCAGCCAGGTTGGCTACGAGCAGTACTTC.

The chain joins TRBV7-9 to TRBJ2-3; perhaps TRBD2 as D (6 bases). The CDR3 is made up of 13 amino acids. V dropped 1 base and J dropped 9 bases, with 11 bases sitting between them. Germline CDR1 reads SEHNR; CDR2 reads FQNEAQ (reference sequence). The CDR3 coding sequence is TGTGCCAGCAGCTTAGAAGAAAGCGGGACGCAGTATTTT. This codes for CASSLEESGTQYF.

The CDR3 region is CASRGRAHNSPLHF. DNA of the CDR3: TGTGCCAGCAGGGGCCGGGCCCATAATTCACCCCTCCACTTT. The J gene is TRBJ1-6, the V gene TRBV6-5; unclear D gene. Trimming removed 6 bases at V and 5 bases at J, with 11 bases between. CDR3 length: 14 amino acids. CDR1 and CDR2 from the germline V gene are MNHEY and SVGAGI.

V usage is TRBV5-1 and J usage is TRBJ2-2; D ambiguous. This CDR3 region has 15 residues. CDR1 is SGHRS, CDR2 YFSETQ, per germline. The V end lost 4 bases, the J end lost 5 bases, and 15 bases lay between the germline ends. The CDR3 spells CASSVGVPATGELFF. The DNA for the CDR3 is TGCGCCAGCAGCGTAGGAGTCCCCGCAACCGGGGAGCTGTTTTTT.

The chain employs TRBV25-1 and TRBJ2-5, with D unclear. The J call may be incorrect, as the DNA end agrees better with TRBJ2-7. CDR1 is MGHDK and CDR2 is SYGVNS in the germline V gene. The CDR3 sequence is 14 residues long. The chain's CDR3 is CASSLGLDPFEQYF. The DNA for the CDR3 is TGTGCCAGCAGTTTAGGGCTAGACCCTTTCGAGCAGTACTTC.

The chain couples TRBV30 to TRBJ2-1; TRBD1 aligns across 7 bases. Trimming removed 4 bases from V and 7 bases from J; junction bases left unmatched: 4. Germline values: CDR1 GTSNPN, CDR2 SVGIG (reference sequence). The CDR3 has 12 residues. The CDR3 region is CAWKGTANEQFF. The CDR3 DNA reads TGTGCCTGGAAGGGGACAGCAAATGAGCAGTTCTTC.

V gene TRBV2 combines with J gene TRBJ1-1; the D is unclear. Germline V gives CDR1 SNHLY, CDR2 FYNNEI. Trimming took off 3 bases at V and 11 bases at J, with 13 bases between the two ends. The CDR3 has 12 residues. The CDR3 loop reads CASSELRGLAFF. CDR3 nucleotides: TGTGCCAGCAGTGAGCTGCGGGGTTTGGCTTTCTTT.

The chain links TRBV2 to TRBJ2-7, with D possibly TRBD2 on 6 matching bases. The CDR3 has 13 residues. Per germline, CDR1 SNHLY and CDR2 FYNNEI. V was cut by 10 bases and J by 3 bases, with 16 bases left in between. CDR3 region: CATQGQGLYEQYF. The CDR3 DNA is TGTGCCACCCAGGGCCAGGGACTCTACGAGCAGTACTTC.

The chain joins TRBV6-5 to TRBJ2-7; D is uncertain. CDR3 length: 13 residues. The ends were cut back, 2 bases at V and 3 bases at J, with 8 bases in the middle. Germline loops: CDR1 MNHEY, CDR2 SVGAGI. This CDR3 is CASSYGPYYEQYF. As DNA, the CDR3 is TGTGCCAGCAGTTACGGCCCCTACTACGAGCAGTACTTC.

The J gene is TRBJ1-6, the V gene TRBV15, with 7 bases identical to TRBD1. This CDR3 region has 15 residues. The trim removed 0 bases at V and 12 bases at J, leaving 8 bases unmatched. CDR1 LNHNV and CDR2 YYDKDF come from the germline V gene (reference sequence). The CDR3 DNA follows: TGTGCCACCAGCAGAGAGGGACAGCCTGGGGGACCCCTCCACTTT. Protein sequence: CATSREGQPGGPLHF.

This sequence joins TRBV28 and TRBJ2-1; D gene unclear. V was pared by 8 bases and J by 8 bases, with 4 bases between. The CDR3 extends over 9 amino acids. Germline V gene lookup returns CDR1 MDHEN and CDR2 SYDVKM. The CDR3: CASRDEQFF. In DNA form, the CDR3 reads TGTGCCAGCCGCGATGAGCAGTTCTTC.

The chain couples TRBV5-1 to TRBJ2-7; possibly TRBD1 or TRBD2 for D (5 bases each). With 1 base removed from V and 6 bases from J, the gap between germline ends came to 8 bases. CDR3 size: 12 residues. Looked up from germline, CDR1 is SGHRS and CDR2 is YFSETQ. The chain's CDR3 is CASSLPGGEQYF. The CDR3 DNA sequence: TGCGCCAGCAGCTTGCCTGGGGGCGAGCAGTACTTC.